A single sample gave rise to the 16 T cell receptor beta chains below, sequenced in a study of early T cells in non-severe SARS-CoV-2 infection. TCRdb itself ran the 5' RACE reads through MiXCR, one entry per CDR3 protein. The table shows about 80,000 distinct CDR3 sequences, with 9.5% to 15% occurring only once. Sequences were obtained from whole blood. These receptor sequences come from an adult who was a healthcare worker with PCR-confirmed SARS-CoV-2 infection or an uninfected control (not recorded which).

This clonotype has more than one count but fewer than ten. This sequence joins TRBV28 and TRBJ1-5; no clear D. The CDR3 extends over 13 amino acids. Germline values: CDR1 MDHEN, CDR2 SYDVKM. Trimming left V 5 bases short and J 5 bases short, with 10 bases between. CDR3 nucleotides: TGTGCCAGCAGTGCCCGATCGTATCAGCCCCAGCATTTT. The encoded protein is CASSARSYQPQHF.

CDR3 protein: CAIKGREAGNTIYF. The CDR3 coding sequence is TGTGCCATCAAGGGCCGGGAAGCTGGAAACACCATATATTTT. The chain carries TRBV10-3 and TRBJ1-3, with D hard to call. Germline assignment: CDR1 ENHRY and CDR2 SYGVKD. This CDR3 region has 14 residues. Trimming removed 7 bases from V and 2 bases from J, with 12 bases in between.

This clonotype was detected many times. The chain is built from TRBV6-2 or TRBV6-3 and TRBJ2-2; maybe TRBD2 (6 bases). Germline V gives CDR1 MNHEY, CDR2 SVGEGT. CDR3 length: 18 residues. V gave up 5 bases and J gave up 4 bases, with 23 bases separating them. The CDR3 protein is CASSRTSKGLWATGELFF. CDR3 in DNA: TGTGCCAGCAGTCGAACGTCAAAGGGACTTTGGGCCACCGGGGAGCTGTTTTTT.

Remarks on this clonotype: The germline gene is not matched at one end of the junction; a read error may be the cause. The genes are TRBV27 and TRBJ2-2; D is unresolved. The CDR3 contains 12 residues. The V gene's germline CDR1 is MNHEY and CDR2 SMNVEV (reference sequence). The CDR3 here is CVSRSNTGELFF. Here the CDR3 DNA reads TGTGTCAGCAGGTCGAACACCGGGGAGCTGTTTTTT.

Details on this clonotype: A single base separates this from a much larger clone, so it may be a read error. The genes are TRBV10-1 and TRBJ2-1, with 8 nucleotides matching TRBD2. The CDR3 runs to 14 residues. The germline V gene has CDR1 WNHNN and CDR2 SYGVQD (reference sequence). The J segment lost 2 bases and the V segment lost 8 bases, leaving 5 bases of the junction unmatched. CDR3 nucleotides: TGCGCCAGCGGCGAAGCGGGGGCCTACAATGAGCAGTTCTTC. Its protein product is CASGEAGAYNEQFF.

The chain uses TRBV5-5 and TRBJ1-1; maybe TRBD1 (5 bases). There are 15 residues in the CDR3. Germline assignment: CDR1 SGHKS and CDR2 YYEKEE (reference sequence). With 0 bases removed from V and 4 bases from J, the gap between germline ends came to 13 bases. CDR3 in DNA: TGTGCCAGCAGCTTGGAGAAGGGGTTGGGCACTGAAGCTTTCTTT. Amino acid sequence: CASSLEKGLGTEAFF.

This clonotype was seen a few times. The chain recombines TRBV4-3 with TRBJ1-4, with TRBD1 as a possible D gene (5 bases). This CDR3 contains 15 residues. V was cut by 1 base and J by 7 bases, with 13 bases left in between. Per the germline V gene, CDR1 is LGHNA and CDR2 is YSLEER. The CDR3 DNA follows: TGCGCCAGCAGCCAAGTCTTAAGGCAGGGTGAAAAACTGTTTTTT. Amino acid sequence: CASSQVLRQGEKLFF.

This clonotype is a singleton in its sample. This chain joins TRBV4-3 and TRBJ1-2; D unclear. CDR3 length: 15 residues. The germline V gene encodes CDR1 LGHNA and CDR2 YSLEER. The V end was cut by 1 base, the J end by 6 bases, with 15 bases between. CDR3 DNA: TGCGCCAGCAGCCAAGCCATGATCCAGGATGATGGCTACACCTTC. It codes for CASSQAMIQDDGYTF.

This clonotype has just a few counts. The chain recombines TRBV6-6 with TRBJ2-5, with unresolved D. V lost 5 bases, J lost 1 base, and 8 bases lay in between. Germline CDR1 and CDR2: MNHNY and SVGAGI (reference sequence). The CDR3 covers 13 residues. The CDR3 region is CASSPRPQETQYF. As DNA, the CDR3 is TGTGCCAGCAGTCCCAGGCCCCAAGAGACCCAGTACTTC.

This clonotype has a count of ten or more. This chain connects TRBV29-1 to TRBJ2-5; no firm D call. The CDR3 has 10 residues. The germline V gene encodes CDR1 SQVTM and CDR2 ANQGSEA. Trimming cost V 7 bases and J 1 base, with 4 bases left between them. The CDR3: CSGLQETQYF. In nucleotides, the CDR3 is TGCAGCGGTCTCCAAGAGACCCAGTACTTC.

This clonotype was seen many times. V and J are TRBV3-1 and TRBJ2-3, with a possible D match to TRBD1 (6 bases). The CDR3 runs to 13 residues. Trimming removed 3 bases from V and 3 bases from J, with 7 bases in between. Germline CDR1 and CDR2: LGHDT and YNNKEL (reference sequence). The CDR3: CASSQRGTDTQYF. Written as DNA, the CDR3 is TGTGCCAGCAGCCAGAGGGGGACAGATACGCAGTATTTT.

In its sample, this clonotype was seen many times. This chain connects TRBV20-1 to TRBJ2-1; D gene uncertain. The CDR3 loop spans 14 amino acids. V lost 1 base, J lost 6 bases, and 13 bases lay in between. Germline loops: CDR1 DFQATT, CDR2 SNEGSKA (reference sequence). CDR3 coding DNA: TGCAGTGCTAGAGGGTGGAATAATCTCAATGAGCAGTTCTTC. Its protein product is CSARGWNNLNEQFF.

The rearrangement links TRBV20-1 to TRBJ1-1; possibly TRBD1 for D (6 bases). V lost 3 bases and J 1 base, leaving 12 bases between the germline ends. Looked up from germline, CDR1 is DFQATT and CDR2 is SNEGSKA (reference sequence). CDR3 length: 14 amino acids. The CDR3 reads CSASPGAQNTEAFF. CDR3 nucleotides: TGCAGTGCTAGCCCGGGGGCCCAGAACACTGAAGCTTTCTTT.

Regarding this clonotype: Being one base from a much bigger clone, this may be a read error. This chain uses TRBV7-6 with TRBJ2-1, with 7 bases that match TRBD1. Germline V lookup: CDR1 SGHVS, CDR2 FNYEAQ. The trim removed 6 bases at V and 8 bases at J, leaving 4 bases unmatched. The CDR3 sequence is 12 residues long. CDR3 in amino acids: CASSSTGDEQFF. CDR3 bases: TGTGCCAGCAGTTCCACAGGGGATGAGCAGTTCTTC.

This clonotype was seen many times. The chain has TRBV10-3 and TRBJ2-6; no definite D call. This CDR3 has 15 amino acids. CDR1 and CDR2 (germline): ENHRY, SYGVKD. Trimming left V 7 bases short and J 0 bases short, with 10 bases between. The CDR3 coding sequence is TGTGCCATCATCCCGGACCCCTCTGGGGCCAACGTCCTGACTTTC. Protein product: CAIIPDPSGANVLTF.

This chain joins TRBV6-2 or TRBV6-3 and TRBJ2-7; TRBD2 might be the D (6 bases). Trimming cost V 6 bases and J 7 bases, with 10 bases left between them. Germline loops: CDR1 MNHEY, CDR2 SVGEGT. The CDR3 loop spans 11 amino acids. In DNA form, the CDR3 reads TGTGCCAGCAGCCACGGGGGAGAGCAGTACTTC. Translation gives CASSHGGEQYF.